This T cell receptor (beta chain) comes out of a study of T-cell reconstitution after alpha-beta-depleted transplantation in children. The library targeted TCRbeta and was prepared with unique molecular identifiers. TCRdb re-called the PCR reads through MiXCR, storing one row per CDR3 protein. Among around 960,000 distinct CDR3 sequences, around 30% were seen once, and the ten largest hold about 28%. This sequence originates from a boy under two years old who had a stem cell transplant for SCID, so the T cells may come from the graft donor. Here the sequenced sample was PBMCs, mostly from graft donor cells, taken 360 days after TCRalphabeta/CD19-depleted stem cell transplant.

The DNA of the CDR3 is TGTGCCAGCAGTGCCCAGCGGGTAACACAAGAGACCCAGTACTTC. Translated: CASSAQRVTQETQYF. J is TRBJ2-5 and V is TRBV2, with D possibly matching TRBD2 (6 bases). The germline gives CDR1 SNHLY, CDR2 FYNNEI. The V and J ends lost 4 bases and 2 bases respectively, with 14 bases between them. This CDR3 has 15 amino acids.